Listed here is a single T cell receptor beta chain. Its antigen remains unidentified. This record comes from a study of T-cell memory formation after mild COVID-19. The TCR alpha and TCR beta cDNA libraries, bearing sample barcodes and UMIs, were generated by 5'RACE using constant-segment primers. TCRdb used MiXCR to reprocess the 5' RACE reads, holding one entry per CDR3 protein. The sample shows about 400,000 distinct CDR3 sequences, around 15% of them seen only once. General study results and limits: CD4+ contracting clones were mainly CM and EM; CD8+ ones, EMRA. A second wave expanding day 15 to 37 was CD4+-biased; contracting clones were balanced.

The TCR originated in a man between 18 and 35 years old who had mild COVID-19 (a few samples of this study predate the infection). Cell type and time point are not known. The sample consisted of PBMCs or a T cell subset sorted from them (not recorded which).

In DNA, the CDR3 is TGTGCCAGCAGCCCTGGACAGGGACCCTCCTACAATGAGCAGTTCTTC. This gives the protein CASSPGQGPSYNEQFF. This rearrangement joins TRBV5-8 to TRBJ2-1, with 8 positions matching TRBD1. The trim removed 4 bases at V and 0 bases at J, leaving 6 bases unmatched. The CDR3 runs to 16 residues. In germline, CDR1 is SGHTS, CDR2 YDEGEE. Full variable domain (outside the CDR3, taken from reference TRBV5-8 and TRBJ2-1): EAGVTQSPTHLIKTRGQQATLRCSPISGHTSVYWYQQALGLGLQFLLWYDEGEERNRGNFPPRFSGRQFPNYSSELNVNALELEDSALYLCASSPGQGPSYNEQFFGPGTRLTVL.